This T cell receptor beta chain originates from a study of blood T cell repertoires in COVID-19 (TCRdb year 2020). Background for the entire study: The collaborator samples originated in the United States, Italy and Spain and spanned the acute and convalescent phases of COVID-19. The material from the prospective study consisted of cDNA or gDNA derived from T cells, B-cell-depleted T cells, or PBMCs. Subjects who had been exposed to COVID-19, were actively infected with it, or had recovered from it provided the deeply sampled blood TCRbeta repertoires that made up the dataset. A freely available public database, intended as a resource for researchers studying the immune response to SARS-CoV-2, is where the repertoires were released. Samples came from the ongoing ImmuneRACE study (first 160 participants) plus 1,254 subjects from 6 global collaborators. Sample metadata almost always included a de-identified subject ID, COVID-19 status, age in years and sex. Where available, HLA class I and class II types were obtained from metadata supplied by the sample provider rather than from assay-based typing. Broad study findings and their caveats: The quantity of clinical and demographic metadata differed by source and by participant and was supplied without curation.

TCRbeta CDR3 regions were amplified from genomic DNA by means of the immunoSEQ Assay, a bias-controlled multiplex PCR. The authors' analysis ran thus. The number of nucleated cells in each sample was estimated by amplification of reference gene primers within the assay. To quantify the absolute abundance of each unique TCRbeta CDR3 rearrangement, sequence reads were collapsed and filtered. For each sample, productive Simpson clonality was calculated by taking the square root of Simpson's diversity index across productive rearrangements. TCRdb re-hosts the immuneACCESS table, in-frame sequences only. Its copies lack some clones; in the studies checked, an unresolved V gene accounts for under half of them, and the cause for the rest is not known. V and J calls and clone size are as listed in that table; D and trimming were resolved from the DNA. Counted in this sample were approximately 400,000 clones; 80% to 85% of them appeared once. The leading ten clones occupy 5% to 6% of the sample.

As encoded in the germline V gene, CDR1 is MNHEY while CDR2 is SVGAGI. Trimming removed 4 bases from V and 4 bases from J, leaving 10 bases between the germline ends. The CDR3 has 13 amino acids, counting the end cysteine and phenylalanine. The only DNA kept is the CDR3, 39 bases in frame from the first base. Enrolling through a virtual design, the prospective study's participants ranged in age from roughly 18 to 95 years and lived across some 23 United States geographic areas. Cohort assignment in the prospective study relied on participant-reported clinical history from a screening survey and a study questionnaire. Recovered participants in ImmuneRACE Cohort 3 were defined as having two consecutive negative NP/OP PCR tests, clearance from a healthcare professional, or resolution of symptoms. In the prospective study, mobile phlebotomists collected whole blood, serum and a nasopharyngeal or oropharyngeal swab from each participant. Prospective study participants could optionally give additional blood draws and questionnaires over an approximately 2-month period. Blood samples from the prospective study were shipped frozen or at room temperature prior to DNA extraction.

This clone was detected once. The clone's antigen remains unknown. No quality values exist for individual bases; no much larger clone is one base distant. Sequencing was carried out using PBMCs or T cells enriched from blood (not recorded which). Here the chain combines TRBV6-5 and TRBJ1-2; perhaps TRBD1 is the D gene, with 6 bases matching. This TCR derives from a woman aged 45-60 years who had recovered from COVID-19. This receptor has the CDR3 CASSSVRGYGYTF. The DNA sequence is given as TGTGCCAGCAGTTCAGTCAGGGGCTATGGCTACACCTTC.